The clone carrying this TCR beta chain was detected many times. This specimen belongs to a study of T cells in Graves' hyperthyroidism and ophthalmopathy. Study-level background: Peripheral blood collection took place at initial diagnosis, before any treatment.

Uncontrolled infection, other autoimmune disease, pregnancy or lactation disqualified patients from enrolment. The germline CDR1 and CDR2 sequences are SGHAT and FQNNGV. The CDR3 is 16 amino acids. Germline trimming cut 1 base from V and 3 bases from J; bases unmatched to any gene: 2. The CDR3 regions of TCR beta were amplified from RNA transcripts. TCR CDR3 underwent first-round RT-PCR with the HTBI primer set. TCRdb reanalysed the multiplex PCR reads using MiXCR and keeps one entry per CDR3 protein. The top ten clones hold roughly a quarter of a sample with approximately 400,000 distinct CDR3 sequences, about 15% of them seen once.

The receptor was isolated from a woman younger than 30 with Graves' hyperthyroidism that later progressed to Graves' ophthalmopathy. This chain joins TRBV11-2 and TRBJ1-4; 10 nucleotides line up with TRBD1. Sequenced: blood. The CDR3 nucleotides read TGTGCCAGCAGCTTAGGGGACAGGGGATCTAATGAAAAACTGTTTTTT. This encodes CASSLGDRGSNEKLFF. Complete variable domain (other parts from reference TRBV11-2 and TRBJ1-4): EAGVAQSPRYKIIEKRQSVAFWCNPISGHATLYWYQQILGQGPKLLIQFQNNGVVDDSQLPKDRFSAERLKGVDSTLKIQPAKLEDSAVYLCASSLGDRGSNEKLFFGSGTQLSVL.